This T cell receptor (beta chain) stems from a study of blood T cell repertoires in COVID-19. Overall study: T cells, B-cell-depleted T cells, or PBMCs supplied cDNA or gDNA.

V lost 9 bases and J lost 2; bases outside the gene matches: 5. In germline, CDR1 is LNHDA, CDR2 SQIVND (reference sequence). CDR3 length equals 13 residues. In the original processing: Amplification of reference gene primers was used by the study to estimate nucleated cell counts. Data came from immunoSEQ multiplex PCR; TCRdb stores just in-frame clones and leaves some out. That table gives V, J and clone size, and the DNA gave D and trimming. This repertoire shows 260,000 or so clones, nearly 90% found once; its top ten account for about 0.7%. The V and J genes are TRBV19 and TRBJ1-1; 8 bases line up with TRBD1. Sequencing used peripheral blood. The TCR sequence derives from a human donor in a cohort sampled during active COVID-19. The CDR3 DNA reads TGTGCCAGCAGCCCAGGGGGCAACACTGAAGCTTTCTTT. It codes for CASSPGGNTEAFF.